Below are 8 T cell receptor beta chains sequenced from a single sample in a study of identical twins. TCRdb reanalysed the 5' RACE reads using MiXCR and keeps one entry per CDR3 protein. The sample contains 200,000 to 250,000 distinct CDR3 sequences, about 10% of which appear only once. The sequencing sample was made of memory T cells sorted from blood. The receptors were sampled from a man between 45 and 60 years old in good health.

This clonotype was observed at least ten times. This chain joins TRBV7-2 and TRBJ2-6, with D perhaps TRBD1 (6 bases). There are 14 residues in the CDR3. V was trimmed by 2 bases and J by 7 bases, leaving 9 bases between them. Germline V gene lookup returns CDR1 SGHTA and CDR2 FQGNSA. DNA for the CDR3: TGTGCCAGCAGCTTAACAGGGAACGCCAACGTCCTGACTTTC. It encodes CASSLTGNANVLTF.

Only a few counts were recorded for this clonotype. The V call is TRBV20-1, the J call TRBJ2-7; D unclear. Trimming removed 6 bases from V and 6 bases from J, with 12 bases in between. CDR1 and CDR2 from the germline V gene are DFQATT and SNEGSKA (reference sequence). The length of the CDR3 is 11 residues. The CDR3 spells CSAPDQSEQYF. CDR3 nucleotide sequence: TGCAGTGCCCCTGATCAGAGCGAGCAGTACTTC.

This clonotype was recorded many times. This rearrangement joins TRBV20-1 to TRBJ2-1; D is uncertain. Germline V lookup: CDR1 DFQATT, CDR2 SNEGSKA (reference sequence). The CDR3 has 12 residues. Trimming took 6 bases from V and 5 from J, leaving 11 bases between them. CDR3 DNA sequence: TGCAGTGCCACCCCAAGCGACAATGAGCAGTTCTTC. Translating it yields CSATPSDNEQFF.

The chain recombines TRBV4-3 with TRBJ2-5; D not resolved. Germline V gene data show CDR1 as LGHNA and CDR2 as YSLEER. The V and J ends lost 4 bases and 5 bases respectively, with 14 bases between them. CDR3 length: 14 residues. The CDR3 DNA is TGCGCCAGCAGCCCATGGGGATCTGGGGAGACCCAGTACTTC. Encoded protein: CASSPWGSGETQYF.

This clonotype has just a few counts. The rearrangement uses TRBV9 and TRBJ2-5; possible D gene TRBD2, 6 bases. V was shortened by 3 bases and J by 2 bases, with 14 bases between the two germline ends. Germline loops: CDR1 SGDLS, CDR2 YYNGEE. The CDR3 length is 15 residues. DNA for the CDR3: TGTGCCAGCAGCGGGGGACTGGAAAAACAAGAGACCCAGTACTTC. Its translation: CASSGGLEKQETQYF.

Ten or more counts support this clonotype. The chain combines TRBV5-1 with TRBJ2-1, with 8 bases identical to TRBD1. With V trimmed by 4 bases and J by 4 bases, 4 bases remained unmatched. This CDR3 spans 14 amino acids. CDR1 and CDR2 from the germline V gene are SGHRS and YFSETQ. CDR3 coding DNA: TGCGCCAGCAGCCCAGGACAGGGTTACAATGAGCAGTTCTTC. Translating gives CASSPGQGYNEQFF.

This clonotype came up a few times. J is TRBJ2-7 and V is TRBV6-5; D not certain. CDR3 size: 14 residues. The V gene's germline CDR1 is MNHEY and CDR2 SVGAGI. Trimming took off 0 bases at V and 2 bases at J, with 8 bases between the two ends. CDR3 sequence: CASSYSSLTYEQYF. CDR3 DNA: TGTGCCAGCAGTTACTCGTCGCTCACCTACGAGCAGTACTTC.

This clonotype was picked up many times. The chain uses TRBV5-1 and TRBJ2-5, with 10 bases identical to TRBD1. CDR1 SGHRS and CDR2 YFSETQ come from the germline V gene. The CDR3 loop spans 15 amino acids. V shed 3 bases, J shed 4 bases, and the junction held 6 bases outside the gene matches. In DNA form, the CDR3 reads TGCGCCAGCAGCTCGGGACAGGGGTTCGGAGAGACCCAGTACTTC. Protein sequence: CASSSGQGFGETQYF. Variable domain in full (rest from reference TRBV5-1 and TRBJ2-5): KAGVTQTPRYLIKTRGQQVTLSCSPISGHRSVSWYQQTPGQGLQFLFEYFSETQRNKGNFPGRFSGRQFSNSRSEMNVSTLELGDSALYLCASSSGQGFGETQYFGPGTRLLVL.